The clone carrying this T cell receptor beta chain was found once. Its antigen is not known. This record belongs to a study of siplizumab effects on memory and regulatory T cells. Sequencing was performed with immunoSEQ multiplex PCR; in TCRdb, only in-frame clones are kept and a portion is missing. The sample has approximately 82,000 clones; approximately 88% are singletons. Study-wide findings and caveats: A minor fraction of alloreactive clones, and no more, mapped to unstimulated subsets. Siplizumab produced a significant reduction in alloreactive sequences that were traceable to unstimulated CD4+ memory cells.

The sample comprised Tregs sorted from blood. The clonotype was recovered from a human donor in good health.

CDR3 region: CASSLERRSGSDTQYF. The CDR3 region has the DNA TGCGCCAGCAGCTTGGAAAGGCGGTCGGGGAGTGATACGCAGTATTTT. The chain employs TRBV5-1 and TRBJ2-3, with D possibly TRBD2 on 5 matching bases. From germline, CDR1 is SGHRS and CDR2 YFSETQ. The CDR3 contains 16 residues. V was trimmed by 0 bases and J by 6 bases, leaving 17 bases between them.